This paragraph reports one T cell receptor beta chain. As yet, its antigen is unknown. According to the study, genomic DNA was the template for TCR beta VDJ and CDR3 profiling. TCRdb re-called the reads with MiXCR, one entry per CDR3 protein. In the table there are over 150,000 distinct CDR3 sequences, 35% to 55% of which are singletons. These data belong to a study of CD8+CD57+ T cells in acquired aplastic anemia. As for the study in general: On average, sorted CD4+ and CD8+ cells gave roughly 2.9 ug of DNA. Healthy CD8+ samples averaged roughly 12 million reads.

V was pared by 3 bases and J by 3 bases, with 8 bases between. This CDR3 is 13 amino acids long. Germline CDR1 reads SEHNR; CDR2 reads FQNEAQ (reference sequence). Study results and caveats: Patients and controls shared 25 to 30 CD8+ CDR3 sequences, highly expressed in patients.

The rearrangement joins TRBV7-9 to TRBJ1-2; D is possibly TRBD1 (6 bases). This clonotype originated in a human donor in good health. Sequencing was performed on sorted CD4+, CD8+, or CD8+CD57+ T cells (not recorded which) from PBMCs. CDR3 DNA: TGTGCCAGCAGCTTCACAGGGCACTATGGCTACACCTTC. It is translated as CASSFTGHYGYTF.